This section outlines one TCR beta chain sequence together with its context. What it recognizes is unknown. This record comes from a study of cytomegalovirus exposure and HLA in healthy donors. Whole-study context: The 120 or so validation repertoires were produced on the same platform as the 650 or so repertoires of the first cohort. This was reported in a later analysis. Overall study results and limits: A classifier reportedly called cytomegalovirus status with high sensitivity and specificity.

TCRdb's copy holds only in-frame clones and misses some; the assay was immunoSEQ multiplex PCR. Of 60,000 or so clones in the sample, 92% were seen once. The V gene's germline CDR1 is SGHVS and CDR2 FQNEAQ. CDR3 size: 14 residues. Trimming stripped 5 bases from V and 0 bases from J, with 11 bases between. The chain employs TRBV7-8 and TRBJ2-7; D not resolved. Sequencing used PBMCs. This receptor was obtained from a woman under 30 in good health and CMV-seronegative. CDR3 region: CASSLQPSSYEQYF. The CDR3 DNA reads TGTGCCAGCAGCCTCCAGCCTAGCTCCTACGAGCAGTACTTC.